These 18 T cell receptor beta chains share one sample of origin, sequenced in a study of cytomegalovirus exposure and HLA in healthy donors. Primers: 60 Vbeta forward and 13 Jbeta reverse. Assay: immunoSEQ multiplex PCR; the TCRdb copy retains only in-frame clones and omits some. The sample has about 140,000 clones; about four fifths are singletons. Sequenced sample: PBMCs. The receptors derive from a man aged 35-49 years in good health and CMV-seronegative.

V and J are TRBV14 and TRBJ2-1; 12 bases map to TRBD2. V dropped 2 bases and J dropped 0; count of bases not matched to a gene: 8. Germline CDR1 is SGHDN and CDR2 is FVKESK. The CDR3 has 19 residues. DNA for the CDR3: TGTGCCAGCAGCCAACGTGCTGGACTAGCGGGAAACTCCTACAATGAGCAGTTCTTC. This translates into CASSQRAGLAGNSYNEQFF.

The chain links TRBV10-2 to TRBJ1-1; tentative D call: TRBD1 (6 bases). Trimming took 4 bases from V and 5 from J, leaving 11 bases between them. CDR1 is WSHSY and CDR2 is SAAADI in the germline V gene. CDR3 length: 13 amino acids. Here the CDR3 reads CASSGQGRTEAFF. The CDR3 region has the DNA TGCGCCAGCAGTGGTCAGGGGCGGACTGAAGCTTTCTTT.

The chain combines TRBV5-1 with TRBJ2-7; 8 nucleotides line up with TRBD1. Losses at the gene ends were 4 bases for V and 6 bases for J; bases not matched to a gene: 9. The germline V gene encodes CDR1 SGHRS and CDR2 YFSETQ. The CDR3 has 14 amino acids. The CDR3 bases are TGCGCCAGCAGCCCTCTTCTGACAGGGGCCGAGCAGTACTTC. Its protein product is CASSPLLTGAEQYF.

The rearrangement links TRBV27 to TRBJ1-3, with TRBD1 identical over 8 bases. After removal of 0 bases from V and 2 bases from J, the junction contained 6 bases not matched to a gene. CDR1 and CDR2 (germline): MNHEY, SMNVEV (reference sequence). The CDR3 sequence is 17 residues long. The CDR3 DNA reads as TGTGCCAGCAGTTTATCGGGCCAGGGGGCCGCTGGAAACACCATATATTTT. It is translated as CASSLSGQGAAGNTIYF.

This clone was found a few times. The rearrangement links TRBV7-3 to TRBJ2-5; a possible D gene is TRBD2 (6 bases). Trimming removed 6 bases at V and 4 bases at J, with 12 bases between. CDR3 size: 13 residues. Germline values: CDR1 SGHTA, CDR2 FQGTGA. CDR3 sequence: CASSFGGTETQYF. CDR3 DNA sequence: TGTGCCAGCAGTTTTGGGGGGACAGAGACCCAGTACTTC.

V usage is TRBV7-8 and J usage is TRBJ2-5; D might be TRBD2 (6 bases). The V end was cut by 5 bases, the J end by 5 bases, with 21 bases between. Germline lookup yields CDR1 SGHVS and CDR2 FQNEAQ. The CDR3 runs to 16 residues. CDR3 DNA: TGTGCCAGCAGCCCCCAAGATGGACGGGGGATGGAGACCCAGTACTTC. Translation: CASSPQDGRGMETQYF.

The chain recombines TRBV9 with TRBJ1-1; no firm D call. The CDR3 contains 14 residues. V was pared by 0 bases and J by 7 bases, with 13 bases between. Germline CDR1 is SGDLS and CDR2 is YYNGEE. CDR3 DNA: TGTGCCAGCAGCGTAGTTCCCACCAGTCATGAAGCTTTCTTT. Residues: CASSVVPTSHEAFF.

CDR3 in DNA: TGTGCCAGCAGCTTAGCGCAAGGGCGGGGTTGGAAGACCCAGTACTTC. Its protein product is CASSLAQGRGWKTQYF. The chain couples TRBV7-2 to TRBJ2-5, with D perhaps matching TRBD2 (6 bases). The germline V gene has CDR1 SGHTA and CDR2 FQGNSA. The CDR3 totals 16 residues. Trimming cost V 0 bases and J 6 bases, with 17 bases left between them.

The CDR3 DNA is TGTGCCAGCAGCTCGGGAAGGTGGACCGGGGAGCTGTTTTTT. This encodes CASSSGRWTGELFF. The chain joins TRBV7-3 to TRBJ2-2; tentatively, D is TRBD2 (5 bases). The V end lost 4 bases, the J end lost 5 bases, and 11 bases lay between the germline ends. Germline values: CDR1 SGHTA, CDR2 FQGTGA. CDR3 length: 14 amino acids.

The chain combines TRBV6-1 with TRBJ2-2; the match to TRBD2 covers 12 bases. This CDR3 region has 15 residues. Germline V lookup: CDR1 MNHNS, CDR2 SASEGT. The junction had 3 bases not matched to a gene; V was cut back by 4 bases and J by 6 bases. CDR3 sequence: CASSGLAGGPGELFF. The CDR3 DNA follows: TGTGCCAGCAGTGGCCTAGCGGGGGGGCCCGGGGAGCTGTTTTTT.

This clone showed up just once. J is TRBJ2-5 and V is TRBV4-1; D is unresolved. The better agreement between TRBJ2-7 and the DNA end casts doubt on the J call. The CDR3 extends over 16 amino acids. In germline, CDR1 is MGHRA, CDR2 YSYEKL. This chain's CDR3 is CASSQGTSSSAYEQYF. In nucleotides, the CDR3 is TGCGCCAGCAGCCAAGGAACGTCGAGTTCTGCCTACGAGCAGTACTTC.

The V gene is TRBV25-1, the J gene TRBJ1-1, with D perhaps TRBD1 (6 bases). This CDR3 spans 14 amino acids. The V gene lost 6 bases and the J gene lost 2 bases, with 13 bases spanning the gap. Per germline, CDR1 MGHDK and CDR2 SYGVNS. This chain's CDR3 is CASSAGGGNTEAFF. Here the CDR3 DNA reads TGTGCCAGCAGCGCCGGCGGGGGCAACACTGAAGCTTTCTTT.

The rearrangement links TRBV7-9 to TRBJ2-1; D ambiguous. The V and J ends lost 3 bases and 8 bases respectively, with 11 bases between them. Germline V CDR1 and CDR2: SEHNR, FQNEAQ (reference sequence). The CDR3 spans 13 residues. Written as DNA, the CDR3 is TGTGCCAGCAGCTTGCCCCCGGCGGATGAGCAGTTCTTC. Protein sequence: CASSLPPADEQFF.

This clone appeared a few times. The chain joins TRBV27 to TRBJ2-6; TRBD1 is a possible D gene (6 bases). CDR3 size: 15 residues. Germline CDR1 and CDR2: MNHEY and SMNVEV (reference sequence). The V end lost 6 bases, the J end lost 6 bases, and 15 bases lay between the germline ends. The CDR3 region has the DNA TGTGCCAGCAGCCGGACAGCATTTGAGGCCAACGTCCTGACTTTC. This encodes CASSRTAFEANVLTF.

This CDR3 is CASSLMGGKEGYTF. The DNA of the CDR3 is TGTGCCAGCAGTCTTATGGGGGGGAAAGAAGGCTACACCTTC. The rearrangement joins TRBV6-6 to TRBJ1-2; the D gene is possibly TRBD1 (5 bases). CDR1 is MNHNY, CDR2 SVGAGI, per germline (reference sequence). Trimming pared 5 bases from V and 8 bases from J, leaving 18 bases between. This CDR3 region has 14 residues.

This CDR3 is CASRSQGVGNTIYF. The CDR3, as DNA: TGTGCCAGTAGAAGCCAGGGGGTTGGAAACACCATATATTTT. The chain carries TRBV19 and TRBJ1-3, with 7 bases aligning to TRBD1. Germline CDR1 is LNHDA and CDR2 is SQIVND (reference sequence). Unmatched junction bases numbered 5, after V lost 6 bases and J lost 3 bases. The CDR3 loop spans 14 amino acids. The complete variable domain, with remaining parts taken from reference TRBV19 and TRBJ1-3, reads DGGITQSPKYLFRKEGQNVTLSCEQNLNHDAMYWYRQDPGQGLRLIYYSQIVNDFQKGDIAEGYSVSREKKESFPLTVTSAQKNPTAFYLCASRSQGVGNTIYFGEGSWLTVV.

The CDR3 reads CASSRRTGGTYTDTQYF. CDR3 nucleotide sequence: TGCGCCAGCAGCCGTAGAACCGGGGGAACCTACACAGATACGCAGTATTTT. This chain links TRBV10-1 with TRBJ2-3, with D perhaps TRBD2 (6 bases). This CDR3 spans 17 amino acids. V shed 6 bases and J shed 2 bases, with 21 bases lying between them. CDR1 WNHNN and CDR2 SYGVQD come from the germline V gene (reference sequence).

This chain links TRBV27 with TRBJ1-1; D is ambiguous. V lost 5 bases to trimming and J lost 2 bases, with 12 bases between them. CDR3 size: 14 residues. Germline V CDR1 and CDR2: MNHEY, SMNVEV (reference sequence). Written as DNA, the CDR3 is TGTGCCAGCAGTGGCACCTTTGCCAACACTGAAGCTTTCTTT. Its translation: CASSGTFANTEAFF.